This T cell receptor beta chain was retrieved from a study of T cells expressing NK-cell markers. Study background: The eight sequenced donors comprised seven who were HCMV-seropositive and one who was seronegative.

TCRdb reprocessed the 5' RACE reads; each CDR3 protein has one entry and no DNA is given. The sample table includes about half a million distinct CDR3 sequences. CDR1 is DFQATT, CDR2 SNEGSKA, per germline (reference sequence). This CDR3 has 13 residues. The rearrangement joins TRBV20-1 to TRBJ2-5; TCRdb designates TRBD1, a call that cannot be tested without DNA. The source is a woman aged 50 to 60 in good health. The sample was blood T cells: a sorted CD56 or NKG2C T cell subset, CD4+ or CD8+ T cells, or bulk PBMC T cells (not recorded which). CDR3 protein: CSARRDPQETQYF.